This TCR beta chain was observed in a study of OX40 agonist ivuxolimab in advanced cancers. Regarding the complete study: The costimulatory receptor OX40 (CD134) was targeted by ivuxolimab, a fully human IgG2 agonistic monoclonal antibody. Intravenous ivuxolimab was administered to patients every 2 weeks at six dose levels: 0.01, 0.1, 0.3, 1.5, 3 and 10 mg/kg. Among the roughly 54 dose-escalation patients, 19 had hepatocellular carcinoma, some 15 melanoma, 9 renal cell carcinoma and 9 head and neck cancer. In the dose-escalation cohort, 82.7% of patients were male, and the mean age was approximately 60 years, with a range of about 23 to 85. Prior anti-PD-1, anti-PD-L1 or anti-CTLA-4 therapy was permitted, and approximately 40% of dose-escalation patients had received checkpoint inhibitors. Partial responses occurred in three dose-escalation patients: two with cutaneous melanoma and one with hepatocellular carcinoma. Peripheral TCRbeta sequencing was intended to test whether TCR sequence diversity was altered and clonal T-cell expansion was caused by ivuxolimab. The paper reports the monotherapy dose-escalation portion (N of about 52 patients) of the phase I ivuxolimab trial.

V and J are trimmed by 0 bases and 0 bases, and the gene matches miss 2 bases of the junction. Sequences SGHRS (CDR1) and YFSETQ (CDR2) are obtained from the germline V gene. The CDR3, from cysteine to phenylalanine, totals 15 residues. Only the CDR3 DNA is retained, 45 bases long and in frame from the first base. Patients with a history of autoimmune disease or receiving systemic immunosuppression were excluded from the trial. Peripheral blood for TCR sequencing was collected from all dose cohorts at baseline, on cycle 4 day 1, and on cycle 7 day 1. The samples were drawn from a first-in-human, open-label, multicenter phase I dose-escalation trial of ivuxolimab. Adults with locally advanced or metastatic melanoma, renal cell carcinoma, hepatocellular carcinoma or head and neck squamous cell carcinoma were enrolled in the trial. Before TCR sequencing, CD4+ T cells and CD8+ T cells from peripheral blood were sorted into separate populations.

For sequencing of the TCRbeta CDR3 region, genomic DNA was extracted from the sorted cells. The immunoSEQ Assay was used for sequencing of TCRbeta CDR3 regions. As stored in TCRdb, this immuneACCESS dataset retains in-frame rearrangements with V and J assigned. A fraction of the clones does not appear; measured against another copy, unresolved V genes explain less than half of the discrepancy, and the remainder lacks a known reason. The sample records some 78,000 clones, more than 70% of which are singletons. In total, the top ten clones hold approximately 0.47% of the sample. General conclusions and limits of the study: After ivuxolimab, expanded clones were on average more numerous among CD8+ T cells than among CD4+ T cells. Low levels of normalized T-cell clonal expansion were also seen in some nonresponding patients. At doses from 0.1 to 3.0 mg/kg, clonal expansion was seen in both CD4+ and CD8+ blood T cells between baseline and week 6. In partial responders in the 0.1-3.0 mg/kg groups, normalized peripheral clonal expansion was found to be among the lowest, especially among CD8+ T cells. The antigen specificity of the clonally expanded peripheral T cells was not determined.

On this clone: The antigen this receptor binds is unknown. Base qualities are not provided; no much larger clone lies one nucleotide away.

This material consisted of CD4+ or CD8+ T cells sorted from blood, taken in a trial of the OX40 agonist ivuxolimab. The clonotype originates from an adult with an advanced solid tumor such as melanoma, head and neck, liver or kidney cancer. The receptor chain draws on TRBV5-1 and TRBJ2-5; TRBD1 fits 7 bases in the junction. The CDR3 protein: CASSLGQGNQETQYF. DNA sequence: TGCGCCAGCAGCTTGGGACAGGGAAACCAAGAGACCCAGTACTTC.